Presented here are 15 T cell receptor beta chains from one specimen sequenced in a study of CD8 T cells in Susac syndrome. The RNA input was roughly 0.45 to 1 ug, and it was reverse transcribed with random hexamers. TCRdb re-called the immunoSEQ multiplex PCR reads through MiXCR, storing one row per CDR3 protein. This repertoire shows tens of thousands of distinct CDR3 sequences, approximately 96% found once; its top ten account for more than 0.5%. Input material: CD8+ T cells from PBMCs. The receptors here all came from a human donor with Susac syndrome.

CDR3 protein: CASSAGQRITYEQYF. The CDR3 DNA follows: TGTGCCAGCAGTGCCGGACAGCGAATTACCTACGAGCAGTACTTC. The rearrangement joins TRBV27 to TRBJ2-7, with D perhaps matching TRBD1 (6 bases). This CDR3 comprises 15 residues. Per the germline V gene, CDR1 is MNHEY and CDR2 is SMNVEV (reference sequence). The germline V and J ends were trimmed by 5 bases and 2 bases, with 16 bases remaining between them.

The V and J genes are TRBV4-2 and TRBJ1-5, with D perhaps TRBD1 (6 bases). V gave up 1 base and J gave up 1 base, with 8 bases separating them. The CDR3 loop spans 15 amino acids. Per the germline V gene, CDR1 is LGHNA and CDR2 is YNFKEQ. CDR3 nucleotide sequence: TGTGCCAGCAGCCAAGCAGGGGAAAGCAATCAGCCCCAGCATTTT. It yields the protein CASSQAGESNQPQHF.

The CDR3 loop reads CASSSRAPKEGYGYTF. The CDR3 nucleotides are TGTGCCAGCAGCTCACGGGCTCCCAAAGAAGGCTATGGCTACACCTTC. The chain uses TRBV13 and TRBJ1-2; D is ambiguous. Between the trimmed V and J ends, which lost 4 bases and 4 bases, there was a span of 19 bases. This CDR3 has 16 residues. Germline V gives CDR1 PRHDT, CDR2 FYEKMQ (reference sequence).

This rearrangement joins TRBV4-3 to TRBJ1-1, with D uncertain. The CDR3 totals 17 residues. Germline V gene data show CDR1 as LGHNA and CDR2 as YSLEER. The V gene lost 0 bases and the J gene lost 11 bases, with 25 bases spanning the gap. In DNA, the CDR3 is TGCGCCAGCAGCCAAGATGCCCGGGCGGAATTTCCGCCCTGGGCTTTCTTT. Protein product: CASSQDARAEFPPWAFF.

The chain has TRBV5-6 and TRBJ1-2; D perhaps matches TRBD1 (6 bases). CDR1 is SGHDT, CDR2 YYEEEE, per germline. The V and J ends lost 0 bases and 3 bases respectively, with 6 bases between them. CDR3 length: 13 amino acids. DNA of the CDR3: TGTGCCAGCAGCTTGGGACAGGACTATGGCTACACCTTC. Translation gives CASSLGQDYGYTF.

This chain joins TRBV5-6 and TRBJ1-5, with 8 bases aligning to TRBD1. The V gene end was trimmed by 4 bases and the J gene end by 0 bases; junction bases not matched to a gene: 6. This CDR3 contains 16 residues. The germline gives CDR1 SGHDT, CDR2 YYEEEE. The CDR3 DNA is TGTGCCAGCAGCCGGATTGGGACAGGTAGCAATCAGCCCCAGCATTTT. Amino acid sequence: CASSRIGTGSNQPQHF.

The chain uses TRBV27 and TRBJ1-2, with a possible D match to TRBD1 (5 bases). Between the trimmed V and J ends, which lost 10 bases and 3 bases, there was a span of 15 bases. Germline V gene sequence: CDR1 MNHEY, CDR2 SMNVEV (reference sequence). This CDR3 region has 13 residues. In nucleotides, the CDR3 is TGTGCCACCGGCAACCCAGGGCACTATGGCTACACCTTC. Its translation is CATGNPGHYGYTF.

This sequence joins TRBV20-1 and TRBJ1-4, with 9 bases fitting TRBD1. Germline V gene data show CDR1 as DFQATT and CDR2 as SNEGSKA (reference sequence). J was trimmed by 5 bases and V by 2 bases; bases with no gene match: 9. This CDR3 region has 16 residues. In nucleotides, the CDR3 is TGCAGTGCTAGACCCCGGGACAGGGTATTGAATGAAAAACTGTTTTTT. Encoded protein: CSARPRDRVLNEKLFF.

This clonotype has only one observation. The genes are TRBV20-1 and TRBJ1-5, with 8 bases aligning to TRBD1. The CDR3 contains 14 residues. Trimming at V came to 1 base and at J to 6 bases, leaving 5 bases not matched to a gene. Germline loops: CDR1 DFQATT, CDR2 SNEGSKA (reference sequence). The CDR3 region is CSARGGQESQPQHF. DNA for the CDR3: TGCAGTGCTAGAGGGGGACAGGAGAGTCAGCCCCAGCATTTT.

The CDR3 reads CASSLPGQGRLDTQYF. The CDR3 nucleotides are TGTGCCAGCTCACTCCCGGGACAGGGGCGGTTGGATACGCAGTATTTT. The chain recombines TRBV18 with TRBJ2-3; 10 nucleotides match TRBD1. This CDR3 contains 16 residues. Germline V CDR1 and CDR2: KGHSH, LQKENI. The J segment lost 6 bases and the V segment lost 4 bases, leaving 10 bases of the junction unmatched.

This clonotype is a singleton in its sample. The chain links TRBV11-2 to TRBJ1-4; a possible D gene is TRBD1 (6 bases). CDR1 SGHAT and CDR2 FQNNGV come from the germline V gene. This CDR3 is 13 amino acids long. With 4 bases removed from V and 8 bases from J, the gap between germline ends came to 11 bases. CDR3 bases: TGTGCCAGCAGCTCAACCACAGGGGAAAAACTGTTTTTT. Translated, it gives CASSSTTGEKLFF.

The chain has TRBV6-2 or TRBV6-3 and TRBJ1-1; 9 bases are a match to TRBD1. The CDR3 is 16 amino acids. V lost 2 bases and J lost 6; bases outside the gene matches: 10. The germline V gene has CDR1 MNHEY and CDR2 SVGEGT. CDR3 sequence: CASSYPNYRGRAEAFF. The CDR3 nucleotides read TGTGCCAGCAGTTACCCCAACTACAGGGGGCGGGCTGAAGCTTTCTTT.

The chain employs TRBV30 and TRBJ2-7; perhaps TRBD2 as D (5 bases). The ends were cut back, 1 base at V and 7 bases at J, with 11 bases in the middle. The CDR3 runs to 12 residues. The germline V gene encodes CDR1 GTSNPN and CDR2 SVGIG (reference sequence). CDR3 nucleotides: TGTGCCTGGAGTGGGGGTGAGGGAGAGCAGTACTTC. Its translation is CAWSGGEGEQYF.

This clonotype was observed a single time. V usage is TRBV20-1 and J usage is TRBJ2-1, with 9 bases identical to TRBD2. Germline V gene sequence: CDR1 DFQATT, CDR2 SNEGSKA (reference sequence). The CDR3 runs 14 residues. V dropped 7 bases and J dropped 4; count of bases not matched to a gene: 8. The CDR3 spells CSGRGGATYNEQFF. As DNA, the CDR3 is TGCAGTGGACGCGGGGGGGCGACTTACAATGAGCAGTTCTTC.

The chain has TRBV20-1 and TRBJ2-7; D perhaps matches TRBD2 (7 bases). Trimming took 0 bases from V and 0 from J, leaving 18 bases between them. Germline lookup yields CDR1 DFQATT and CDR2 SNEGSKA (reference sequence). CDR3 length: 17 residues. DNA of the CDR3: TGCAGTGCTAGAGATCCAGGTGGGGGGGCGAGCTCCTACGAGCAGTACTTC. This gives the protein CSARDPGGGASSYEQYF.